A single sample is the source of the 13 T cell receptor beta chains below, sequenced in a study of T-cell reconstitution after alpha-beta-depleted transplantation in children. Unique molecular identifiers were built into the TCRbeta library. TCRdb independently ran MiXCR on the PCR reads; one entry per CDR3 protein. The sample carries around 960,000 distinct CDR3 sequences, roughly 31% recorded once. The sequenced sample was PBMCs, mostly from graft donor cells, obtained 360 days after TCRalphabeta/CD19-depleted stem cell transplant. These TCRs come from a boy younger than two who had a stem cell transplant for SCID, so the T cells may come from the graft donor.

This clonotype was counted many times. The rearrangement links TRBV4-1 to TRBJ1-5, with unresolved D. The CDR3 contains 13 residues. V gave up 0 bases and J gave up 0 bases, with 0 bases separating them. Germline CDR1 MGHRA, CDR2 YSYEKL. This CDR3 reads CASSQDSNQPQHF. In nucleotides, the CDR3 is TGCGCCAGCAGCCAAGATAGCAATCAGCCCCAGCATTTT.

V and J are TRBV6-1 and TRBJ2-1, with TRBD2 matching over 8 bases. The CDR3 has 15 residues. Germline CDR1 MNHNS, CDR2 SASEGT. The V gene end was trimmed by 8 bases and the J gene end by 8 bases; junction bases not matched to a gene: 14. The DNA for the CDR3 is TGTGCCAGCGGACGGGTGAAGGGGCGGGGGGATGAGCAGTTCTTC. It encodes CASGRVKGRGDEQFF.

J is TRBJ1-3 and V is TRBV29-1; D is undetermined. Germline assignment: CDR1 SQVTM and CDR2 ANQGSEA. The CDR3 spans 14 residues. V was cut by 6 bases and J by 1 base, with 13 bases left in between. CDR3 protein: CSVVGVGSGNTIYF. The CDR3 bases are TGCAGCGTCGTCGGAGTTGGGTCTGGAAACACCATATATTTT.

This clonotype has just a few counts. The CDR3: CASSSNRGNGELFF. CDR3 DNA sequence: TGTGCCAGCAGCTCCAACAGGGGAAATGGGGAGCTGTTTTTT. The V gene is TRBV9, the J gene TRBJ2-2, with 7 nucleotides matching TRBD1. CDR1 SGDLS and CDR2 YYNGEE come from the germline V gene. After removal of 4 bases from V and 8 bases from J, the junction contained 8 bases not matched to a gene. This CDR3 has 14 residues.

This chain joins TRBV6-1 and TRBJ2-7; 11 bases fit TRBD2. The CDR3 is 17 residues long. Germline V gene sequence: CDR1 MNHNS, CDR2 SASEGT. The J segment lost 4 bases and the V segment lost 6 bases, leaving 14 bases of the junction unmatched. This chain's CDR3 is CASSPEGLAGGPYEQYF. As DNA, the CDR3 is TGTGCCAGCAGCCCCGAGGGCCTAGCGGGGGGACCATACGAGCAGTACTTC.

This clonotype was detected a few times. This chain links TRBV20-1 with TRBJ2-3; TRBD2 matches at 11 bases. Trimming cost V 5 bases and J 3 bases; bases outside gene matches: 4. CDR3 length equals 14 residues. The germline V gene has CDR1 DFQATT and CDR2 SNEGSKA (reference sequence). The CDR3 sequence: CSASTSGVTDTQYF. CDR3 sequence (DNA): TGCAGTGCTTCGACTAGCGGGGTGACAGATACGCAGTATTTT.

The gene calls are TRBV6-2 or TRBV6-3 and TRBJ2-7; D is perhaps TRBD2 (7 bases). Trimming took off 2 bases at V and 6 bases at J, with 14 bases between the two ends. CDR3 length equals 14 residues. CDR1 MNHEY and CDR2 SVGEGT come from the germline V gene. The CDR3 reads CASSYGGATGEQYF. The CDR3, as DNA: TGTGCCAGCAGTTACGGGGGGGCAACGGGCGAGCAGTACTTC.

This clonotype has more than one count but fewer than ten. The V and J genes are TRBV3-1 and TRBJ2-7, with D uncertain. The CDR3 consists of 16 residues. Looked up from germline, CDR1 is LGHDT and CDR2 is YNNKEL (reference sequence). Trimming removed 4 bases at V and 4 bases at J, with 20 bases between. The CDR3 here is CASSPNPGSPTYEQYF. The CDR3 DNA reads as TGTGCCAGCAGCCCGAACCCCGGATCACCCACATACGAGCAGTACTTC.

V and J are TRBV9 and TRBJ2-1; no clear D gene. This CDR3 is built from 15 residues. From germline, CDR1 is SGDLS and CDR2 YYNGEE. Trimming took off 4 bases at V and 10 bases at J, with 21 bases between the two ends. This CDR3 reads CASSPLVLGNAEQFF. Here the CDR3 DNA reads TGTGCCAGCAGCCCGTTAGTTTTGGGGAATGCGGAGCAGTTCTTC.

This clonotype was seen more than once but under ten times. This chain links TRBV20-1 with TRBJ2-5; TRBD1 matches 8 bases. The J segment lost 5 bases and the V segment lost 0 bases, leaving 5 bases of the junction unmatched. CDR1 is DFQATT and CDR2 is SNEGSKA in the germline V gene (reference sequence). This CDR3 is 14 amino acids long. The CDR3 DNA sequence: TGCAGTGCTAGAGAGACAGGGGAAGGGGAGACCCAGTACTTC. This encodes CSARETGEGETQYF.

A few counts support this clonotype. The gene calls are TRBV28 and TRBJ2-3; no clear D gene. The CDR3 extends over 15 amino acids. Germline assignment: CDR1 MDHEN and CDR2 SYDVKM. V lost 6 bases and J 2 bases, leaving 15 bases between the germline ends. The CDR3 protein is CASSPWGRNTDTQYF. The CDR3 DNA reads TGTGCCAGCAGCCCCTGGGGTCGAAACACAGATACGCAGTATTTT.

This clonotype has only a few counts. V gene TRBV20-1 combines with J gene TRBJ2-7; D is undetermined. CDR3 length: 13 amino acids. V lost 1 base and J 4 bases, leaving 11 bases between the germline ends. The V gene's germline CDR1 is DFQATT and CDR2 SNEGSKA (reference sequence). DNA of the CDR3: TGCAGTGCTAGAGCTCCCTTTAGGTACGAGCAGTACTTC. This gives the protein CSARAPFRYEQYF.

The CDR3, as DNA: TGTGCCAGCAGTTTCGCTAGCGGGGGGCAAGAGACCCAGTACTTC. Translating gives CASSFASGGQETQYF. The chain couples TRBV12-3 or TRBV12-4 to TRBJ2-5; 11 bases map to TRBD2. The V segment lost 3 bases and the J segment 2 bases; nucleotides outside the gene matches: 2. This CDR3 is built from 15 residues.